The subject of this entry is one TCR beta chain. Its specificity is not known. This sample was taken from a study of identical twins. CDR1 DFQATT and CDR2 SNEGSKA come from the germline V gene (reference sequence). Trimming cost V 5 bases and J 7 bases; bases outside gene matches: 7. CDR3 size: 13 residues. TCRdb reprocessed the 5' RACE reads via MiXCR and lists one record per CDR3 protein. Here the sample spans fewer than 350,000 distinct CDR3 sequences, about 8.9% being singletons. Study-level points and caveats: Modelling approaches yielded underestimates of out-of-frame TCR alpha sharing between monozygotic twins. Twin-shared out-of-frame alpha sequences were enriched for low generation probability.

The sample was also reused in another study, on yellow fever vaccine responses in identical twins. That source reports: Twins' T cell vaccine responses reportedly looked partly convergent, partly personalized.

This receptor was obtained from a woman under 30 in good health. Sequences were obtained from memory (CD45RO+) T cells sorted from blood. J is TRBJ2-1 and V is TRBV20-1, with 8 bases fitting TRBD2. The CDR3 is CSAVQAGVNEQFF. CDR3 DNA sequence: TGCAGTGCTGTACAAGCGGGAGTTAATGAGCAGTTCTTC.